The entry below describes one T cell receptor (beta chain). The table came from immunoSEQ multiplex PCR; TCRdb's copy has only in-frame clones and leaves some out. The table shows about 120,000 clones, with about 80% occurring only once. The CDR3 extends over 15 amino acids. This sample is drawn from a study of blood T cell repertoires in COVID-19. Across the whole study: Nucleic acid was either cDNA or gDNA, and it came from T cells, B-cell-depleted T cells, or PBMCs.

The clonotype was recovered from a human donor in a cohort sampled during active COVID-19. Material: peripheral blood. This sequence joins TRBV21-1 and TRBJ2-3; TRBD1 is taken as the D call from the table, unchecked against the DNA. TRBV21-1 has pseudogene status. Written as DNA, the CDR3 is TGTGCCAGCAGCATTGGGACAGGGGTCCCAGATACGCAGTATTTT. This sequence encodes CASSIGTGVPDTQYF.